These T cell receptor beta chains were read from a single sample in a study of blood T cell repertoires in COVID-19. Only in-frame clones appear in the TCRdb table, and some are missing; sequencing was by immunoSEQ multiplex PCR. This repertoire shows about 59,000 clones, 91% found once; its top ten account for 8.6%. Sequencing used peripheral blood. These TCRs come from a human donor in a cohort sampled during active COVID-19. CDR3s include the opening cysteine and the closing phenylalanine or tryptophan. D genes are given only for firm matches. Size is omitted from some rows. Given values are once, few, many or a class for expanded clones.

d_gene | j_gene | abundance | v_gene | CDR3aa | CDR3nt
TRBD2 | TRBJ2-1 | few | TRBV28 | CASRKPTGLAGLNEQFF | TGTGCCAGCAGAAAACCTACGGGCCTAGCGGGACTCAATGAGCAGTTCTTC
TRBD2 | TRBJ2-1 | NA | TRBV7-3 | CASSFGGTRSYNEQFF | TGTGCCAGCAGCTTCGGCGGGACTAGGTCCTACAATGAGCAGTTCTTC
NA | TRBJ2-5 | NA | TRBV24-1 | CATSDPGTGDMETQYF | TGTGCCACCAGTGACCCCGGGACGGGGGATATGGAGACCCAGTACTTC
NA | TRBJ2-1 | NA | TRBV3-1/TRBV3-2 | CASSQGRGYNEQFF | TGTGCCAGCAGCCAAGGCAGGGGTTACAATGAGCAGTTCTTC
TRBD2 | TRBJ2-5 | NA | TRBV3-1/TRBV3-2 | CASSQVAGVQETQYF | TGTGCCAGCAGCCAAGTAGCGGGAGTCCAAGAGACCCAGTACTTC
TRBD1 | TRBJ1-1 | NA | TRBV11-2 | CASRPTGGVWNTEAFF | TGTGCCAGCAGGCCCACAGGGGGCGTTTGGAACACTGAAGCTTTCTTT
NA | TRBJ2-1 | NA | TRBV9 | CASSVGGGVGTGYNEQFF | TGTGCCAGCAGCGTAGGCGGCGGGGTGGGGACTGGGTACAATGAGCAGTTCTTC
TRBD1 | TRBJ1-1 | NA | TRBV5-6 | CASSLFQGANTEAFF | TGTGCCAGCAGCTTGTTCCAGGGGGCGAACACTGAAGCTTTCTTT
NA | TRBJ1-2 | NA | TRBV30 | CAWSETGVSYTF | TGTGCCTGGAGTGAGACGGGGGTAAGCTACACCTTC
TRBD1 | TRBJ2-7 | few | TRBV6-2/TRBV6-3 | CASSYVTGQGDHEQYF | TGTGCCAGCAGTTACGTAACGGGACAGGGGGACCACGAGCAGTACTTC
TRBD1 | TRBJ2-2 | NA | TRBV9 | CASSLGQGYTGELFF | TGTGCCAGCAGCTTGGGACAGGGATACACCGGGGAGCTGTTTTTT
NA | TRBJ1-2 | few | TRBV19 | CASKRNLNYGYTF | TGTGCCAGTAAGAGGAACCTCAACTATGGCTACACCTTC
NA | TRBJ2-7 | few | TRBV9 | CASSVGSTYEQYF | TGTGCCAGCAGCGTAGGGTCTACCTACGAGCAGTACTTC
TRBD1 | TRBJ2-7 | NA | TRBV27 | CASSSGQKYEQYF | TGTGCCAGCAGTTCGGGACAGAAGTACGAGCAGTACTTC
NA | TRBJ2-1 | NA | TRBV5-4 | CASSLTQGPYNEQFF | TGTGCCAGCAGCTTGACACAGGGACCCTACAATGAGCAGTTCTTC
TRBD1 | TRBJ1-6 | NA | TRBV27 | CASSFRDRSSYNSPLHF | TGTGCCAGCAGTTTCCGGGACAGGAGCTCCTATAATTCACCCCTCCACTTT
TRBD2 | TRBJ2-2 | NA | TRBV2 | CASIQRGLVGNTGELFF | TGTGCCAGCATCCAACGCGGACTAGTAGGGAACACCGGGGAGCTGTTTTTT
NA | TRBJ1-1 | NA | TRBV5-1 | CASSFLEGGATEAFF | TGCGCCAGCAGCTTCCTCGAGGGAGGGGCCACTGAAGCTTTCTTT
NA | TRBJ1-2 | once | TRBV19 | CASSSYQGSYGYTF | TGTGCCAGTAGTTCATACCAGGGCAGCTATGGCTACACCTTC
NA | TRBJ2-5 | NA | TRBV9 | CASSVEQGGETQYF | TGTGCCAGCAGCGTAGAACAGGGTGGAGAGACCCAGTACTTC
NA | TRBJ2-6 | NA | TRBV25-1 | CASSEGSHSGANVLTF | TGTGCCAGCAGTGAGGGCAGTCACTCTGGGGCCAACGTCCTGACTTTC
NA | TRBJ2-3 | NA | TRBV7-9 | CASSPDRNTDTQYF | TGTGCCAGCAGCCCCGACAGAAACACAGATACGCAGTATTTT
NA | TRBJ1-1 | NA | TRBV28 | CASGQSDALRIPTEAFF | TGTGCCAGCGGACAGTCAGACGCCTTAAGGATACCCACTGAAGCTTTCTTT
TRBD1 | TRBJ2-3 | medium-sized | TRBV14 | CASSPGTVSTDTQYF | TGTGCCAGCAGCCCAGGGACAGTTAGCACAGATACGCAGTATTTT
TRBD2 | TRBJ2-3 | NA | TRBV2 | CASRGLAGEATDTQYF | TGTGCCAGCAGGGGTCTAGCGGGGGAGGCCACAGATACGCAGTATTTT
NA | TRBJ2-2 | NA | TRBV18 | CASSPGQVQNTGELFF | TGTGCCAGCTCACCTGGTCAGGTGCAGAACACCGGGGAGCTGTTTTTT
TRBD1 | TRBJ1-2 | NA | TRBV18 | CASSPRTGSGYTF | TGTGCCAGCTCACCGAGGACAGGGTCTGGCTACACCTTC
TRBD2 | TRBJ2-3 | NA | TRBV7-8 | CASSWDSSGGPRGDTQYF | TGTGCCAGCAGCTGGGATTCTAGCGGGGGACCCAGGGGAGATACGCAGTATTTT
TRBD2 | TRBJ2-7 | NA | TRBV7-9 | CASSLVQAGEEYF | TGTGCCAGCAGCTTAGTACAGGCGGGGGAAGAGTACTTC
NA | TRBJ2-7 | NA | TRBV7-3 | CASSLSGAAYEQYF | TGTGCCAGCAGCTTATCAGGGGCCGCCTACGAGCAGTACTTC
TRBD1 | TRBJ2-5 | NA | TRBV28 | CASRPAGTGGEETQYF | TGTGCCAGCAGACCTGCCGGGACAGGGGGCGAAGAGACCCAGTACTTC
TRBD1 | TRBJ2-7 | NA | TRBV6-5 | CASRRTGYEQYF | TGTGCCAGCAGGAGGACAGGGTACGAGCAGTACTTC
NA | TRBJ2-7 | NA | TRBV28 | CASRTDRAREQYF | TGTGCCAGCAGGACGGACAGAGCCCGAGAGCAGTACTTC
NA | TRBJ1-4 | NA | TRBV28 | CASSLTAEKLFF | TGTGCCAGCAGTTTAACAGCCGAAAAACTGTTTTTT
NA | TRBJ1-6 | once | TRBV6-7 | CASSYKSSYNSPLHF | TGTGCCAGCAGTTACAAGAGCTCCTATAATTCACCCCTCCACTTT
TRBD1 | TRBJ1-1 | NA | TRBV5-1 | CASSVPDRGAPEGNTEAFF | TGCGCCAGCAGTGTCCCGGACAGGGGCGCCCCGGAGGGCAACACTGAAGCTTTCTTT
NA | TRBJ1-2 | NA | TRBV18 | CASSSRQEPYGYTF | TGTGCCAGCTCATCAAGACAGGAGCCCTATGGCTACACCTTC
TRBD1 | TRBJ1-5 | NA | TRBV11-2 | CASSLGQGNQPQHF | TGTGCCAGCAGTCTTGGACAGGGCAATCAGCCCCAGCATTTT
TRBD2 | TRBJ2-3 | NA | TRBV9 | CASSVRDYHADTQYF | TGTGCCAGCAGCGTACGGGACTACCATGCAGATACGCAGTATTTT
TRBD1 | TRBJ2-5 | NA | TRBV5-4 | CASSRQGARETQYF | TGTGCCAGCAGCCGACAGGGAGCGAGAGAGACCCAGTACTTC
NA | TRBJ2-7 | NA | TRBV9 | CASSLGHRDNSYEQYF | TGTGCCAGCAGCCTCGGCCACCGGGACAACTCCTACGAGCAGTACTTC
TRBD1 | TRBJ2-2 | NA | TRBV19 | CASTPSGGLEGELFF | TGTGCCAGTACCCCTTCAGGGGGCTTGGAAGGGGAGCTGTTTTTT
TRBD2 | TRBJ2-2 | NA | TRBV9 | CASSGTSQYTGELFF | TGTGCCAGCAGCGGGACTAGCCAATACACCGGGGAGCTGTTTTTT
NA | TRBJ2-7 | NA | TRBV21-1 | CASTLLEDGPTGLAGYEQYF | TGTGCCAGCACCCTCTTGGAGGACGGACCTACGGGACTAGCGGGATATGAGCAGTACTTC
NA | TRBJ2-7 | NA | TRBV4-2 | CASSTGREEYEQYF | TGTGCCAGCAGCACCGGCAGGGAGGAATACGAGCAGTACTTC
TRBD1 | TRBJ2-7 | NA | TRBV6-5 | CASSRDRSSYEQYF | TGTGCCAGCAGCCGGGACAGGAGCTCCTACGAGCAGTACTTC
NA | TRBJ2-7 | few | TRBV18 | CASSPFSTDYEQYF | TGTGCCAGCTCACCATTTAGTACAGATTACGAGCAGTACTTC
NA | TRBJ2-2 | NA | TRBV11-2 | CASSLVAAVTGELFF | TGTGCCAGCAGCTTAGTTGCGGCAGTCACCGGGGAGCTGTTTTTT
TRBD2 | TRBJ2-7 | NA | TRBV30 | CAWSVAGGHQSGHEQYF | TGTGCCTGGAGTGTAGCGGGAGGGCACCAGTCCGGGCACGAGCAGTACTTC
NA | TRBJ2-1 | NA | TRBV5-1 | CASSLVASEANEQFF | TGCGCCAGCAGCTTGGTGGCTAGCGAGGCCAATGAGCAGTTCTTC
NA | TRBJ2-2 | once | TRBV10-3 | CAVRDTGELFF | TGTGCCGTACGGGACACCGGGGAGCTGTTTTTT
TRBD2 | TRBJ2-1 | once | TRBV19 | CASSKAGGTAEQFF | TGTGCCAGTAGTAAGGCGGGGGGGACCGCTGAGCAGTTCTTC
NA | TRBJ1-1 | NA | TRBV7-9 | CASSLYGGTEAFF | TGTGCCAGCAGCTTATACGGTGGCACTGAAGCTTTCTTT
TRBD2 | TRBJ2-2 | NA | TRBV18 | CASSPGTSGTITGELFF | TGTGCCAGCTCACCTGGGACTAGCGGGACTATCACCGGGGAGCTGTTTTTT
TRBD2 | TRBJ2-1 | NA | TRBV24-1 | CATSDFGSSGGSNEQFF | TGTGCCACCAGTGATTTCGGGAGTAGCGGGGGAAGCAATGAGCAGTTCTTC
TRBD2 | TRBJ2-2 | NA | TRBV11-3 | CASSFGGGATGELFF | TGTGCCAGCAGCTTTGGCGGGGGGGCGACCGGGGAGCTGTTTTTT